This T cell receptor beta chain is drawn from a study of cytomegalovirus exposure and HLA in healthy donors. The CDR3 consists of 14 residues. V was shortened by 3 bases and J by 5 bases, with 13 bases between the two germline ends. CDR1 is MDHEN and CDR2 is SYDVKM in the germline V gene. The assay was immunoSEQ multiplex PCR, and TCRdb's table has in-frame clones only and misses some. The data hold some 150,000 clones, with approximately 88% observed a single time. The receptor comes from a woman in her late teens or twenties in good health and CMV-seropositive. The chain uses TRBV28 and TRBJ1-2, with D unclear. The sample comprised PBMCs. The CDR3 region has the DNA TGTGCCAGCAGTTTTCATTTGGGAGGTTATGGCTACACCTTC. Translated, it gives CASSFHLGGYGYTF.